These 32 T cell receptor beta chains were all obtained from the same sample, sequenced in a study of vaccination effects on CD4 cells after COVID-19. Their cognate antigens are unknown. The table came from immunoSEQ multiplex PCR; TCRdb's copy has only in-frame clones and leaves some out. The repertoire consists of 65,000 to 90,000 clones, with about 73% occurring once and the leading ten covering 2% to 3%. Once cultured for about 9 days, the cells underwent separation to obtain CD4+ T cells. Participants completed two doses of the BNT162b2 or mRNA-1273 vaccine. Source: CD4+ T cells from PBMCs cultured without peptide, taken after COVID-19 vaccination. These receptors originate from a human donor who received a COVID-19 vaccine.

The chain recombines TRBV6-5 with TRBJ1-5; D is ambiguous. CDR3 length equals 13 residues. V was cut by 2 bases and J by 2 bases, with 4 bases left in between. Germline CDR1 and CDR2: MNHEY and SVGAGI. The CDR3 sequence is CASSYQGNQPQHF. CDR3 DNA sequence: TGTGCCAGCAGTTACCAGGGCAATCAGCCCCAGCATTTT.

The chain couples TRBV21-1 to TRBJ2-1. TRBV21-1 is a recognized pseudogene. The CDR3 contains 16 residues. The CDR3 spells CASMRPRDHSYNEQFF. CDR3 sequence (DNA): TGTGCCAGCATGCGACCCCGGGACCACTCCTACAATGAGCAGTTCTTC.

This clone appeared a single time. V gene TRBV5-1 combines with J gene TRBJ2-1, with D perhaps TRBD1 (5 bases). The V gene lost 1 base and the J gene lost 5 bases, with 13 bases spanning the gap. Looked up from germline, CDR1 is SGHRS and CDR2 is YFSETQ. CDR3 size: 15 residues. CDR3 coding DNA: TGCGCCAGCAGCTTGCAGGTGAGCAGGGACAATGAGCAGTTCTTC. This encodes CASSLQVSRDNEQFF. The full variable domain, with the rest looked up from reference TRBV5-1 and TRBJ2-1, is KAGVTQTPRYLIKTRGQQVTLSCSPISGHRSVSWYQQTPGQGLQFLFEYFSETQRNKGNFPGRFSGRQFSNSRSEMNVSTLELGDSALYLCASSLQVSRDNEQFFGPGTRLTVL.

CDR3 sequence (DNA): TGCAGCGTTCTAAAGAACACTGAAGCTTTCTTT. It yields the protein CSVLKNTEAFF. The V gene is TRBV29-1, the J gene TRBJ1-1; D not resolved. The CDR3 totals 11 residues. The V end was cut by 5 bases, the J end by 1 base, with 5 bases between. CDR1 is SQVTM and CDR2 is ANQGSEA in the germline V gene.

V and J are TRBV7-9 and TRBJ2-1, with TRBD1 identical over 7 bases. J was trimmed by 7 bases and V by 0 bases; bases with no gene match: 6. Germline V gene lookup returns CDR1 SEHNR and CDR2 FQNEAQ (reference sequence). The CDR3 has 15 amino acids. The CDR3 DNA is TGTGCCAGCAGCTTAGCGGGTTTACAGGGGAATGAGCAGTTCTTC. Translated: CASSLAGLQGNEQFF.

V gene TRBV20-1 combines with J gene TRBJ2-1, with D possibly matching TRBD1 (5 bases). CDR1 is DFQATT, CDR2 SNEGSKA, per germline (reference sequence). This CDR3 is built from 14 residues. Trimming removed 3 bases at V and 0 bases at J, with 9 bases between. DNA of the CDR3: TGCAGTGCTAGTAGGGGAAGCTCCTACAATGAGCAGTTCTTC. It encodes CSASRGSSYNEQFF.

J is TRBJ1-2 and V is TRBV5-5; no firm D call. Germline CDR1 SGHKS, CDR2 YYEKEE (reference sequence). The ends were cut back, 1 base at V and 6 bases at J, with 16 bases in the middle. This CDR3 contains 15 residues. The CDR3 nucleotides read TGTGCCAGCAGCTTGCTCCAGACTCCAGCCCATGGCTACACCTTC. Protein: CASSLLQTPAHGYTF.

The chain employs TRBV5-8 and TRBJ2-5; 7 bases line up with TRBD1. J gave up 5 bases and V 4 bases, and 11 bases lay outside the gene matches. The germline CDR1 and CDR2 sequences are SGHTS and YDEGEE. CDR3 length equals 15 residues. The CDR3 loop is CASSPTGASRETQYF. In DNA form, the CDR3 reads TGTGCCAGCAGCCCCACAGGGGCCTCGAGGGAGACCCAGTACTTC.

The rearrangement joins TRBV24-1 to TRBJ2-3; 8 nucleotides align to TRBD1. J lost 5 bases, V lost 6 bases, and 6 bases had no gene match. CDR1 and CDR2 (germline): KGHDR, SFDVKD. The CDR3 is made up of 14 amino acids. The DNA for the CDR3 is TGTGCCACCAGTCTCGGACAGGGCTTAGATACGCAGTATTTT. It translates to CATSLGQGLDTQYF.

The rearrangement links TRBV7-8 to TRBJ2-7, with a possible D match to TRBD1 (6 bases). Trimming cost V 0 bases and J 8 bases, with 14 bases left between them. CDR1 and CDR2 (germline): SGHVS, FQNEAQ. The CDR3 sequence is 14 residues long. The CDR3 sequence: CASSLAGGAYQQYV. The CDR3 DNA reads TGTGCCAGCAGCTTAGCTGGGGGCGCGTACCAGCAGTACGTC.

This chain connects TRBV15 to TRBJ2-3; 8 nucleotides align to TRBD2. V was pared by 3 bases and J by 5 bases, with 10 bases of the junction left unmatched. The germline V gene has CDR1 LNHNV and CDR2 YYDKDF (reference sequence). CDR3 length: 16 residues. The CDR3 region is CATSRRNGGAEDTQYF. CDR3 in DNA: TGTGCCACCAGCAGGCGCAACGGGGGGGCTGAAGATACGCAGTATTTT.

The chain employs TRBV9 and TRBJ2-2, with D possibly matching TRBD1 (5 bases). This CDR3 comprises 15 residues. The germline CDR1 and CDR2 sequences are SGDLS and YYNGEE. Trimming cost V 0 bases and J 4 bases, with 10 bases left between them. The CDR3 loop is CASSVVSGPTGELFF. The CDR3 DNA is TGTGCCAGCAGCGTAGTCTCAGGGCCCACCGGGGAGCTGTTTTTT.

V and J are TRBV18 and TRBJ2-7; 10 nucleotides agree with TRBD1. This CDR3 is 16 amino acids long. The germline CDR1 and CDR2 sequences are KGHSH and LQKENI. Trimming took 2 bases from V and 5 from J; bases not matched to a gene: 9. The CDR3 here is CASSPEIDRGLDEQYV. The CDR3 region has the DNA TGTGCCAGCTCACCAGAAATCGACAGGGGGCTGGACGAGCAGTACGTC.

This chain links TRBV20-1 with TRBJ2-3; tentative D call: TRBD1 (5 bases). The germline CDR1 and CDR2 sequences are DFQATT and SNEGSKA (reference sequence). The CDR3 is made up of 17 amino acids. With 3 bases removed from V and 0 bases from J, the gap between germline ends came to 19 bases. As DNA, the CDR3 is TGCAGTGCTAGTACCGGACACCAGATAGCTAGCACAGATACGCAGTATTTT. Translated: CSASTGHQIASTDTQYF.

This rearrangement joins TRBV5-1 to TRBJ2-3, with a tentative D call TRBD1 (6 bases). Germline lookup yields CDR1 SGHRS and CDR2 YFSETQ. V was cut by 0 bases and J by 2 bases, with 13 bases left in between. CDR3 length: 16 amino acids. CDR3 region: CASSLEGRGHTDTQYF. The CDR3 DNA follows: TGCGCCAGCAGCTTGGAAGGCAGGGGACACACAGATACGCAGTATTTT.

The genes are TRBV19 and TRBJ1-2, with 8 bases aligning to TRBD1. V shed 7 bases and J 6 bases; nucleotides not matched to a gene: 4. The CDR3 length is 12 residues. Germline CDR1 is LNHDA and CDR2 is SQIVND (reference sequence). The DNA for the CDR3 is TGTGCCAGTACCCGGACAGGGAATGGCTACACCTTC. It specifies CASTRTGNGYTF.

This clone appeared a single time. J is TRBJ1-1 and V is TRBV6-5; 10 bases map to TRBD1. The germline V gene has CDR1 MNHEY and CDR2 SVGAGI. The CDR3 has 15 amino acids. After removal of 1 base from V and 4 bases from J, the junction contained 3 bases not matched to a gene. The CDR3, as DNA: TGTGCCAGCAGTTACTGGGACAGGGGTTCCACTGAAGCTTTCTTT. Protein sequence: CASSYWDRGSTEAFF.

The chain employs TRBV5-8 and TRBJ2-3; D unresolved. The CDR3 runs to 15 residues. The V end was cut by 0 bases, the J end by 2 bases, with 10 bases between. Germline V lookup: CDR1 SGHTS, CDR2 YDEGEE. CDR3 protein: CASSLGRPATDTQYF. The CDR3, as DNA: TGTGCCAGCAGCTTGGGCAGACCGGCCACAGATACGCAGTATTTT. The full variable domain, rest sourced from reference TRBV5-8 and TRBJ2-3, is EAGVTQSPTHLIKTRGQQATLRCSPISGHTSVYWYQQALGLGLQFLLWYDEGEERNRGNFPPRFSGRQFPNYSSELNVNALELEDSALYLCASSLGRPATDTQYFGPGTRLTVL.

This clone was detected only once. The chain uses TRBV7-2 and TRBJ1-3, with a weak D call TRBD1 (5 bases). V gave up 2 bases and J gave up 0 bases, with 14 bases separating them. The CDR3 consists of 17 residues. CDR1 is SGHTA, CDR2 FQGNSA, per germline. The CDR3: CASSLHQGRVSGNTIYF. The CDR3 DNA sequence: TGTGCCAGCAGCTTACATCAGGGACGCGTCTCTGGAAACACCATATATTTT.

The CDR3 coding sequence is TGTGCCAGCAGTGATTCCGTAGGAGGGGAGACCCAGTACTTC. It is translated as CASSDSVGGETQYF. The chain combines TRBV6-1 with TRBJ2-5, with D perhaps TRBD2 (6 bases). The CDR3 totals 14 residues. V was pared by 3 bases and J by 5 bases, with 13 bases between. Germline CDR1 and CDR2: MNHNS and SASEGT.

The V and J genes are TRBV7-8 and TRBJ1-6; D call uncertain. The germline gives CDR1 SGHVS, CDR2 FQNEAQ. V was trimmed by 1 base and J by 9 bases, leaving 10 bases between them. CDR3 length: 14 amino acids. The CDR3 is CASSLVDRGSPLHF. The CDR3 DNA reads TGTGCCAGCAGCTTAGTAGATCGGGGTTCACCCCTCCACTTT.

This clone was recorded a few times. The chain employs TRBV4-1 and TRBJ2-2; no reliable D call. This CDR3 has 14 amino acids. Germline CDR1 is MGHRA and CDR2 is YSYEKL. V lost 1 base, J lost 4 bases, and 7 bases lay in between. The CDR3 here is CASSQGLVTGELFF. The CDR3 DNA is TGCGCCAGCAGCCAAGGACTTGTCACCGGGGAGCTGTTTTTT.

The chain joins TRBV6-2 or TRBV6-3 to TRBJ1-5; a weak D match, TRBD1 (6 bases). CDR3 size: 16 residues. Trimming cost V 2 bases and J 3 bases, with 14 bases left between them. Germline-derived CDR1 and CDR2 are MNHEY and SVGEGT. CDR3 residues: CASSYGRGQANQPQHF. In nucleotides, the CDR3 is TGTGCCAGCAGTTACGGTCGGGGACAAGCCAATCAGCCCCAGCATTTT.

This clone is a singleton in its sample. J is TRBJ1-2 and V is TRBV6-5, with 9 bases matching TRBD1. V was clipped by 2 bases and J by 2 bases; unmatched bases: 3. The CDR3 loop spans 15 amino acids. Germline assignment: CDR1 MNHEY and CDR2 SVGAGI. The CDR3 coding sequence is TGTGCCAGCAGTTACCATGGGACAGGGAACTATGGCTACACCTTC. Translating it yields CASSYHGTGNYGYTF.

The V call is TRBV5-6, the J call TRBJ1-5; 9 bases are shared with TRBD1. The V gene end was trimmed by 3 bases and the J gene end by 6 bases; junction bases not matched to a gene: 7. There are 15 residues in the CDR3. CDR1 is SGHDT, CDR2 YYEEEE, per germline. This CDR3 reads CASSSGTGFAQPQHF. Written as DNA, the CDR3 is TGTGCCAGCAGCTCCGGGACAGGGTTCGCTCAGCCCCAGCATTTT.

The chain combines TRBV11-2 with TRBJ1-2; D possibly corresponds to TRBD1 (6 bases). This CDR3 contains 14 residues. With 3 bases removed from V and 6 bases from J, the gap between germline ends came to 14 bases. Germline V gene data show CDR1 as SGHAT and CDR2 as FQNNGV. The DNA for the CDR3 is TGTGCCAGCAGCTTGACAGGATCCGACCATGGCTACACCTTC. As protein: CASSLTGSDHGYTF.

This clone was seen a few times. In DNA, the CDR3 is TGCGCCAGCAGAGGGGACACCCCTTCTAACTATGGCTACACCTTC. Translated: CASRGDTPSNYGYTF. The J gene is TRBJ1-2, the V gene TRBV10-1; D is possibly TRBD1 (6 bases). V was cut by 6 bases and J by 0 bases, with 14 bases left in between. This CDR3 has 15 amino acids. Germline V CDR1 and CDR2: WNHNN, SYGVQD (reference sequence).

J is TRBJ1-6 and V is TRBV28; tentative D call: TRBD1 (5 bases). The CDR3 is made up of 16 amino acids. V was shortened by 5 bases and J by 7 bases, with 18 bases between the two germline ends. The V gene's germline CDR1 is MDHEN and CDR2 SYDVKM. Here the CDR3 reads CASSPLGTGQNSPLHF. DNA for the CDR3: TGTGCCAGCAGTCCCCTCGGGACGGGTCAGAATTCACCCCTCCACTTT.

The rearrangement uses TRBV15 and TRBJ2-1, with 16 bases that match TRBD2. Germline V CDR1 and CDR2: LNHNV, YYDKDF (reference sequence). The CDR3 covers 18 residues. V lost 3 bases to trimming and J lost 0 bases; unmatched junction nucleotides: 2. The CDR3 nucleotides read TGTGCCACCAGCAGGGGACTAGCGGGGGGGGCCTCCTACAATGAGCAGTTCTTC. It is translated as CATSRGLAGGASYNEQFF.

The sample holds a few counts of this clone. V gene TRBV6-2 or TRBV6-3 combines with J gene TRBJ2-7, with D maybe TRBD1 (5 bases). With 5 bases removed from V and 6 bases from J, the gap between germline ends came to 14 bases. Germline CDR1 and CDR2: MNHEY and SVGEGT. The CDR3 covers 13 residues. CDR3 sequence reads: CASSQGWKGEQYV. The CDR3 nucleotides read TGTGCCAGCAGTCAGGGTTGGAAGGGCGAGCAGTACGTC.

V is TRBV4-1 and J is TRBJ2-7; D is ambiguous. V lost 0 bases, J lost 3 bases, and 6 bases lay in between. CDR1 is MGHRA and CDR2 is YSYEKL in the germline V gene. The CDR3 sequence is 13 residues long. The CDR3 nucleotides are TGCGCCAGCAGCCAAGATACCTTCTACGAGCAGTACGTC. This translates into CASSQDTFYEQYV.

CDR3 in DNA: TGTGCCAGCAGGGACAGGGGGAATTATAATTCACCCCTCCACTTT. This gives the protein CASRDRGNYNSPLHF. The chain links TRBV2 to TRBJ1-6, with 10 bases that match TRBD1. With V trimmed by 6 bases and J by 4 bases, 3 bases remained unmatched. Germline lookup yields CDR1 SNHLY and CDR2 FYNNEI. This CDR3 contains 15 residues.